The entry below describes one T cell receptor (beta chain). The antigen is not known. The assay was carried out at the deep level. TCRdb keeps only in-frame clones here, not all; method: immunoSEQ multiplex PCR. The top ten clones hold approximately 1.7% of a sample with about 2.2 million clones, about 93% of them seen once. CD45RO-negative cells were positively selected for CCR7, leaving out terminally differentiated effector memory CD45RA+ cells. Trimming took 5 bases from V and 7 from J, leaving 15 bases between them. Germline V lookup: CDR1 LNHDA, CDR2 SQIVND (reference sequence). The length of the CDR3 is 13 residues. The data belong to a study of shared clonotypes between healthy human individuals. Across the whole study: Participating donors consisted of a couple of women and a few men aged 18 to 49.

Overall study findings and caveats: Blood alone was sampled, and tissue repertoires likely differ. What rarefaction showed was incomplete sorted-subset sequencing despite large depth.

This chain links TRBV19 with TRBJ2-7; TRBD2 might be the D (5 bases). The receptor comes from a man aged 18 to 30 in good health. Some clones in this sample may be carry-over from other donors' samples. The sequencing input was naive CD8+ T cells from PBMCs. The CDR3 here is CASSHGPGEEQYF. CDR3 bases: TGTGCCAGTAGTCACGGGCCCGGGGAGGAGCAGTACTTC.